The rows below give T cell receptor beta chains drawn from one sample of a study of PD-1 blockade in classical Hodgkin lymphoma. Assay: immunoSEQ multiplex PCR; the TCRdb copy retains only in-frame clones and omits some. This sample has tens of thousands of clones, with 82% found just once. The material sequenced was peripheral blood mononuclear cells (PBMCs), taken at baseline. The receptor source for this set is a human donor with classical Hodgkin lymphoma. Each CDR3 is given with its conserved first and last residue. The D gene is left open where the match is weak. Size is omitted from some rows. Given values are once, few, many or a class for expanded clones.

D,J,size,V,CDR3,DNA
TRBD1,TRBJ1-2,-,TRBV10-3,CAISEGDRGGYTF,TGTGCCATCAGTGAGGGTGACAGGGGAGGCTACACCTTC
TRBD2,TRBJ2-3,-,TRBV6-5,CASSGTSVSTDTQYF,TGTGCCAGCAGCGGGACTAGCGTCAGCACAGATACGCAGTATTTT
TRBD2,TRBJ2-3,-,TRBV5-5,CASSFGGTQYF,TGTGCCAGCAGCTTCGGGGGGACGCAGTATTTT
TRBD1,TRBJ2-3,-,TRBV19,CASSFRTGPDTQYF,TGTGCCAGTAGTTTCAGGACAGGCCCAGATACGCAGTATTTT
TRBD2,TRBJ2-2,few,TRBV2,CASSLGLAGAGELFF,TGTGCCAGCAGTCTGGGACTAGCGGGCGCCGGGGAGCTGTTTTTT
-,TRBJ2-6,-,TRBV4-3,CASSQWSGANVLTF,TGCGCCAGCAGCCAATGGTCTGGGGCCAACGTCCTGACTTTC
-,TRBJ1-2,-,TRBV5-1,CASSSGQLEGIYTF,TGCGCCAGCAGCTCCGGACAGTTAGAGGGGATCTACACCTTC
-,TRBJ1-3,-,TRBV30,CAWSEGTGAGNTIYF,TGTGCCTGGAGTGAGGGGACGGGGGCCGGAAACACCATATATTTT
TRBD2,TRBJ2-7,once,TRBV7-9,CASSSPGLAYEQYF,TGTGCCAGCAGCTCGCCGGGACTAGCCTACGAGCAGTACTTC
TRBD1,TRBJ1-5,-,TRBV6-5,CASRGGTGAQPQHF,TGTGCCAGCAGAGGCGGGACAGGGGCTCAGCCCCAGCATTTT
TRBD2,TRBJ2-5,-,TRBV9,CASSVGQAGGPRETQYF,TGTGCCAGCAGCGTAGGGCAAGCGGGGGGGCCTCGAGAGACCCAGTACTTC
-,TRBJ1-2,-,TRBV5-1,CASSLTGSGTVFGYTF,TGCGCCAGCAGCTTGACGGGATCGGGGACCGTCTTTGGCTACACCTTC
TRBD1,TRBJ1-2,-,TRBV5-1,CASSAGTGGLYGYTF,TGCGCCAGCAGCGCCGGGACAGGGGGCCTCTATGGCTACACCTTC
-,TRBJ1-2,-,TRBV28,CASQRGRDGYTF,TGTGCCAGTCAGCGGGGTCGCGATGGCTACACCTTC
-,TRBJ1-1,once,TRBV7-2,CASSWEGEAFF,TGTGCCAGCAGCTGGGAAGGTGAAGCTTTCTTT
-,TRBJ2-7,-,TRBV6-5,CASSEGSYEQYF,TGTGCCAGCAGTGAGGGGTCCTACGAGCAGTACTTC
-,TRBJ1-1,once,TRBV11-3,CASSLGQSNTEAFF,TGTGCCAGCAGCTTAGGACAGTCGAACACTGAAGCTTTCTTT
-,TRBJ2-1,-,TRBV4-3,CASSQAGWGNIDNEQFF,TGCGCCAGCAGCCAGGCTGGGTGGGGAAACATCGACAATGAGCAGTTCTTC
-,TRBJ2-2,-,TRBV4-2,CASSQDMESGLNTGELFF,TGTGCCAGCAGCCAAGATATGGAAAGCGGCCTAAACACCGGGGAGCTGTTTTTT
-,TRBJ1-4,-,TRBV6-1,CASLDPTNEKLFF,TGTGCCTCCCTGGATCCAACTAATGAAAAACTGTTTTTT
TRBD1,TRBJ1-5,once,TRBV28,CASIRSFLRQGDQPQHF,TGTGCCAGCATCCGTTCTTTTCTGCGACAGGGCGATCAGCCCCAGCATTTT
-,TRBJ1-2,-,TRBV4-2,CASSQEEGSAFVLDYGYTF,TGTGCCAGCAGCCAAGAAGAGGGGTCTGCCTTTGTTCTCGACTATGGCTACACCTTC
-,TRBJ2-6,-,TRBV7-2,CASSFTQGKSSGANVLTF,TGTGCCAGCAGCTTTACACAGGGCAAGAGCTCTGGGGCCAACGTCCTGACTTTC
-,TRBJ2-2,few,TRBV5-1,CASSLATGNTGELFF,TGCGCCAGCAGCTTGGCGACAGGGAACACCGGGGAGCTGTTTTTT
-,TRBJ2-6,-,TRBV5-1,CASSPTPIGANVLTF,TGCGCCAGCAGCCCGACCCCGATCGGGGCCAACGTCCTGACTTTC
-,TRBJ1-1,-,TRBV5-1,CASRGPTDTEAFF,TGCGCCAGCAGGGGCCCAACGGACACTGAAGCTTTCTTT
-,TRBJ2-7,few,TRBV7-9,CASSLSGTQDEQYF,TGTGCCAGCAGCTTATCCGGGACTCAGGACGAGCAGTACTTC
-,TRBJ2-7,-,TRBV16,CASSQYNEQYF,TGTGCCAGCAGCCAATATAACGAGCAGTACTTC
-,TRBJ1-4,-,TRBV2,CASRMDGEKLFF,TGTGCCAGCAGGATGGACGGTGAAAAACTGTTTTTT
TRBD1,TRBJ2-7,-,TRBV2,CASAQTRTGASYEQYF,TGTGCCAGCGCCCAGACACGGACAGGGGCCTCCTACGAGCAGTACTTC
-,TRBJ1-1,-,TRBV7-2,CASTPSKLSMNTEAFF,TGTGCCAGCACCCCCTCGAAGTTGTCCATGAACACTGAAGCTTTCTTT